Presented here are 26 T cell receptor beta chains from one specimen sequenced in a study of T cells expressing NK-cell markers. Using the 5' RACE reads, TCRdb records one entry per CDR3 protein without DNA. Its table lists about 160,000 distinct CDR3 sequences. Sequenced: blood T cells: a sorted CD56 or NKG2C T cell subset, CD4+ or CD8+ T cells, or bulk PBMC T cells (not recorded which). The receptors shown here come from a man aged 18 to 69 in good health.

The rearrangement joins TRBV12-3 or TRBV12-4 to TRBJ2-7. CDR3 size: 12 residues. CDR3 in amino acids: CATSTDSYEQYF.

The V gene is TRBV4-1, the J gene TRBJ2-1; absent DNA, TCRdb's TRBD1 call cannot be checked. CDR1 is MGHRA, CDR2 YSYEKL, per germline. The CDR3 runs to 16 residues. This CDR3 reads CASSHSPGTGANEQFF.

The CDR3 loop reads CASSPGHFGADEQFF. The V gene is TRBV12-3 or TRBV12-4, the J gene TRBJ2-1; TCRdb indicates TRBD1, and absent DNA this call remains unverified. The CDR3 spans 15 residues.

The gene calls are TRBV6-1 and TRBJ2-7; TCRdb designates TRBD2, a call that cannot be tested without DNA. The germline gives CDR1 MNHNS, CDR2 SASEGT. This CDR3 spans 15 amino acids. This chain's CDR3 is CASSRSGAGHYEQYF.

This rearrangement joins TRBV7-3 to TRBJ2-7; TCRdb calls TRBD1, which cannot be checked without DNA. There are 15 residues in the CDR3. CDR1 and CDR2 from the germline V gene are SGHTA and FQGTGA. CDR3 in amino acids: CASSASGTGGWQQYF. Full variable domain (missing parts from reference TRBV7-3 and TRBJ2-7): GAGVSQTPSNKVTEKGKYVELRCDPISGHTALYWYRQSLGQGPEFLIYFQGTGAADDSGLPNDRFFAVRPEGSVSTLKIQRTERGDSAVYLCASSASGTGGWQQYFGPGTRLTVT.

The rearrangement links TRBV20-1 to TRBJ2-1; the D gene TCRdb calls, TRBD2, cannot be checked with no DNA. The V gene's germline CDR1 is DFQATT and CDR2 SNEGSKA (reference sequence). This CDR3 region has 17 residues. CDR3 sequence: CSAEGLAGGASYNEQFF.

V usage is TRBV6-1 and J usage is TRBJ2-3; there is no DNA to check the TCRdb D call of TRBD1. This CDR3 comprises 16 residues. Germline V gene lookup returns CDR1 MNHNS and CDR2 SASEGT. The CDR3 sequence is CASSLYDREGADTQYF.

The gene calls are TRBV9 and TRBJ1-1. The CDR3 spans 13 residues. Germline V gene sequence: CDR1 SGDLS, CDR2 YYNGEE. The CDR3 region is CASSLDTNTEAFF.

V usage is TRBV6-2 or TRBV6-3 and J usage is TRBJ1-2; TCRdb proposes TRBD1, but this gene call is untestable without DNA. Germline V CDR1 and CDR2: MNHEY, SVGEGT. The CDR3 covers 15 residues. The CDR3 here is CASSTHGQGDHGYTF.

This chain's CDR3 is CASSRRQDSNTGELFF. The chain has TRBV28 and TRBJ2-2; TCRdb selects TRBD1, and the lack of DNA leaves this call unchecked. The CDR3 is 16 amino acids. The germline CDR1 and CDR2 sequences are MDHEN and SYDVKM.

The V and J genes are TRBV14 and TRBJ2-1; no DNA is available, so the TRBD1 call from TCRdb remains unchecked. The CDR3 loop spans 15 amino acids. Germline V CDR1 and CDR2: SGHDN, FVKESK. Here the CDR3 reads CASSAYRGGRNEQFF. Based on the CDR3 plus reference TRBV14 and TRBJ2-1, the full variable domain is EAGVTQFPSHSVIEKGQTVTLRCDPISGHDNLYWYRRVMGKEIKFLLHFVKESKQDESGMPNNRFLAERTGGTYSTLKVQPAELEDSGVYFCASSAYRGGRNEQFFGPGTRLTVL.

The genes are TRBV5-4 and TRBJ2-3. The length of the CDR3 is 16 residues. Germline CDR1 and CDR2: SGHNT and YYREEE (reference sequence). The CDR3 here is CASSFYTARRTDTQYF. Full variable domain (outside the CDR3, taken from reference TRBV5-4 and TRBJ2-3): ETGVTQSPTHLIKTRGQQVTLRCSSQSGHNTVSWYQQALGQGPQFIFQYYREEENGRGNFPPRFSGLQFPNYSSELNVNALELDDSALYLCASSFYTARRTDTQYFGPGTRLTVL.

The chain is built from TRBV14 and TRBJ2-5. The CDR3 is 15 amino acids. The V gene's germline CDR1 is SGHDN and CDR2 FVKESK. The CDR3 here is CASSQSWRVQETQYF.

The chain is built from TRBV5-6 and TRBJ1-1; TCRdb lists TRBD1, though no DNA is available to test this call. The germline gives CDR1 SGHDT, CDR2 YYEEEE. This CDR3 contains 14 residues. CDR3 amino acids: CASSGDREWTEAFF.

The V gene is TRBV12-3 or TRBV12-4, the J gene TRBJ2-7. This CDR3 has 12 amino acids. CDR3 sequence: CASSLGNYEQYF.

The V and J genes are TRBV2 and TRBJ2-3; TCRdb lists TRBD1, though no DNA is available to test this call. The CDR3 sequence is 17 residues long. Germline loops: CDR1 SNHLY, CDR2 FYNNEI. CDR3 protein: CASSGGAAGVSPDTQYF. Supplemented by reference TRBV2 and TRBJ2-3, the full variable domain reads EPEVTQTPSHQVTQMGQEVILRCVPISNHLYFYWYRQILGQKVEFLVSFYNNEISEKSEIFDDQFSVERPDGSNFTLKIRSTKLEDSAMYFCASSGGAAGVSPDTQYFGPGTRLTVL.

The rearrangement links TRBV7-6 to TRBJ1-1; lacking DNA, the TRBD1 call made by TCRdb goes unchecked. The CDR3 is made up of 14 amino acids. Germline CDR1 is SGHVS and CDR2 is FNYEAQ. CDR3 loop: CASSLSGGTSEAFF.

This chain connects TRBV2 to TRBJ1-2. The CDR3 loop spans 13 amino acids. Germline loops: CDR1 SNHLY, CDR2 FYNNEI. Here the CDR3 reads CASSGMTNYGYTF.

The J gene is TRBJ1-4, the V gene TRBV11-2; TCRdb proposes TRBD1, but this gene call is untestable without DNA. Germline CDR1 reads SGHAT; CDR2 reads FQNNGV. CDR3 size: 12 residues. The CDR3 protein is CASSTPRDGLFF.

The V and J genes are TRBV6-1 and TRBJ2-1; TCRdb's D call, TRBD1, is unchecked because there is no DNA. The germline gives CDR1 MNHNS, CDR2 SASEGT. The CDR3 length is 15 residues. The CDR3 protein is CATTPGQGNLNEQFF.

V gene TRBV4-1 combines with J gene TRBJ2-5; the TCRdb D gene call, TRBD1, has no DNA to confirm it. Germline V gene lookup returns CDR1 MGHRA and CDR2 YSYEKL. This CDR3 is built from 16 residues. This chain's CDR3 is CASSHYGQGRGETQYF.

The chain is built from TRBV11-2 and TRBJ1-5; the D call of TRBD1 rests on TCRdb alone, since no DNA is present to check it. The CDR3 length is 15 residues. From germline, CDR1 is SGHAT and CDR2 FQNNGV. CDR3 sequence: CASSKTGEQDQPQHF.

CDR3 amino acids: CSVEGQGGQRSYNEQFF. The J gene is TRBJ2-1, the V gene TRBV29-1; absent DNA, TCRdb's TRBD2 call cannot be checked. CDR3 size: 17 residues. Germline V gene lookup returns CDR1 SQVTM and CDR2 ANQGSEA.

This chain uses TRBV29-1 with TRBJ2-2; absent DNA, TCRdb's TRBD1 call cannot be checked. The germline V gene has CDR1 SQVTM and CDR2 ANQGSEA. CDR3 length: 13 amino acids. The CDR3 region is CSVGDNLSGELFF.

The chain is built from TRBV7-9 and TRBJ1-2. The germline gives CDR1 SEHNR, CDR2 FQNEAQ (reference sequence). This CDR3 spans 15 amino acids. The CDR3: CASSLSGFSGSGYTF.

The genes are TRBV20-1 and TRBJ2-5; the D call from TCRdb, TRBD1, cannot be confirmed without DNA. Germline loops: CDR1 DFQATT, CDR2 SNEGSKA (reference sequence). This CDR3 is built from 17 residues. CDR3 sequence: CSARGFGKRGPEETQYF.